This TCR beta chain was sequenced for a study of CD8 T cells in Susac syndrome. Germline V CDR1 and CDR2: MNHEY, SVGAGI. V lost 6 bases and J 3 bases, leaving 8 bases between the germline ends. The CDR3 extends over 12 amino acids. Blood CD8+ and CD4+ T cells underwent high-throughput TCR beta sequencing. The TEMRA cells underwent FACS enrichment, while the CD8+ and CD4+ T cells underwent negative isolation. Random hexamers primed reverse transcription of roughly 0.5 to 1 ug RNA. TCRdb processed the immunoSEQ multiplex PCR reads anew with MiXCR; each CDR3 protein has one entry. The sample lists 150,000 to 190,000 distinct CDR3 sequences, approximately 94% occurring once.

The sequence came from a human donor with multiple sclerosis. The sequenced sample was CD8+ T cells from PBMCs. This sequence joins TRBV6-5 and TRBJ2-5; D may match TRBD1 or TRBD2 (5 bases each). CDR3 loop: CASRGTEETQYF. CDR3 in DNA: TGTGCCAGCAGGGGGACGGAAGAGACCCAGTACTTC.